This T cell receptor (beta chain) was obtained from a study of CD8 T cells in ankylosing spondylitis. Regarding the study as a whole: Blood of patients with ankylosing spondylitis appeared to be characterized by a TCR beta motif of fewer than 10 highly homologous variants. Significantly higher representation of disease-linked clones was reported for matched ankylosing spondylitis synovial fluid. Clones that were linked to disease were CD8+ and were relatively rare in peripheral blood.

Germline assignment: CDR1 SQVTM and CDR2 ANQGSEA. Between the trimmed V and J ends, which lost 6 bases and 0 bases, there was a span of 9 bases. CDR3 length: 13 amino acids. At least ten counts were recorded for this clonotype. Its matching antigen is unknown. By quantitative 5'-RACE with molecular barcodes, the TCR beta libraries were made. TCRdb passed the 5' RACE reads through MiXCR, listing each CDR3 protein once. The sample lists roughly 160,000 distinct CDR3 sequences; 11% were seen once. The clonotype was recovered from a male donor with ankylosing spondylitis or in good health (not recorded which). Sequencing was performed on blood, either unsorted or a sorted T cell fraction (not recorded which). The V call is TRBV29-1, the J call TRBJ1-3; D not resolved. CDR3: CSVTPRSGNTIYF. The CDR3 DNA is TGCAGCGTGACACCCCGCTCTGGAAACACCATATATTTT.